Below, 26 T cell receptor beta chains from the same sample are listed, as sequenced in a study of beta chain features in type 1 diabetes. Study findings and constraints: For Type 1 diabetes patients, all four CD4+ subsets carried TCRB CDR3s that were moderately but significantly shorter.

Of the isolated RNA, all was reverse transcribed, and so the sequenced material was expressed TCRB transcripts. Sequencing used immunoSEQ multiplex PCR; TCRdb keeps in-frame clones, though not all of them. Altogether around 150,000 clones are present, 10% being singletons, with the ten largest covering around 0.5%. These receptors' antigens are unknown. Material: central memory CD4+ T cells from blood. These receptors all come from a man aged 25-45 years with type 1 diabetes.

This sequence joins TRBV2 and TRBJ1-5, with D possibly TRBD1 on 5 matching bases. Trimming removed 7 bases from V and 3 bases from J, with 10 bases in between. CDR3 size: 13 residues. CDR1 is SNHLY, CDR2 FYNNEI, per germline. The CDR3 nucleotides read TGTGCCAGCACACAGGATACCAATCAGCCCCAGCATTTT. Its translation is CASTQDTNQPQHF.

This clone was picked up a small number of times. The J gene is TRBJ2-5, the V gene TRBV28; D remains unclear. CDR1 MDHEN and CDR2 SYDVKM come from the germline V gene. The CDR3 runs to 12 residues. Trimming cost V 8 bases and J 3 bases, with 10 bases left between them. CDR3 region: CASGTAKETQYF. DNA of the CDR3: TGTGCCAGCGGTACCGCTAAAGAGACCCAGTACTTC.

This clone was counted only a few times. The junction departs from the called germline gene at one end, perhaps through a read error. The J gene is TRBJ2-1, the V gene TRBV5-4; TRBD2 matches 9 bases. The CDR3 has 15 residues. The V gene's germline CDR1 is SGHNT and CDR2 YYREEE (reference sequence). CDR3 residues: CASSQDRASGNEQFF. DNA for the CDR3: TGCGCCAGCAGCCAAGATCGGGCTAGCGGGAACGAGCAGTTCTTC.

The chain has TRBV7-2 and TRBJ1-4; possible D gene TRBD1, 6 bases. Germline values: CDR1 SGHTA, CDR2 FQGNSA. Between the trimmed V and J ends, which lost 6 bases and 8 bases, there was a span of 19 bases. The CDR3 has 15 amino acids. CDR3 loop: CASSPSQGYEEKLFF. In DNA, the CDR3 is TGTGCCAGCAGTCCTTCGCAGGGGTATGAGGAAAAACTGTTTTTT.

The chain combines TRBV15 with TRBJ2-7; D perhaps matches TRBD2 (6 bases). Germline V CDR1 and CDR2: LNHNV, YYDKDF (reference sequence). The CDR3 runs to 16 residues. V lost 1 base and J lost 1, with 14 bases in between. DNA of the CDR3: TGTGCCACCAGCAGAGTTCCAGGGAGGATTTCCTACGAGCAGTACTTC. Protein product: CATSRVPGRISYEQYF.

The chain employs TRBV4-2 and TRBJ1-1, with TRBD1 matching over 9 bases. V was pared by 1 base and J by 2 bases, with 8 bases of the junction left unmatched. The CDR3 totals 17 residues. CDR1 and CDR2 (germline): LGHNA, YNFKEQ. This chain's CDR3 is CASSQGTGASLNTEAFF. DNA of the CDR3: TGTGCCAGCAGCCAAGGGACAGGGGCCTCCCTCAACACTGAAGCTTTCTTT.

The chain combines TRBV7-2 with TRBJ2-6; 7 nucleotides align to TRBD1. V was clipped by 3 bases and J by 0 bases; unmatched bases: 5. Germline loops: CDR1 SGHTA, CDR2 FQGNSA. The CDR3 is 17 amino acids. The CDR3 DNA is TGTGCCAGCAGCTTGGGACAGCTTGACTCTGGGGCCAACGTCCTGACTTTC. It is translated as CASSLGQLDSGANVLTF.

This clone was observed a few times. The chain employs TRBV30 and TRBJ1-2, with D maybe TRBD1 (6 bases). This CDR3 contains 12 residues. V shed 5 bases and J shed 2 bases, with 9 bases lying between them. Germline V lookup: CDR1 GTSNPN, CDR2 SVGIG (reference sequence). The CDR3 DNA reads as TGTGCCTGGGATACAGGGAACTATGGCTACACCTTC. Protein sequence: CAWDTGNYGYTF.

A few counts support this clone. The chain recombines TRBV9 with TRBJ2-3, with 8 nucleotides matching TRBD1. The junction had 7 bases not matched to a gene; V was cut back by 4 bases and J by 6 bases. This CDR3 is 14 amino acids long. Germline V CDR1 and CDR2: SGDLS, YYNGEE. Here the CDR3 reads CASSPQGAKDTQYF. Written as DNA, the CDR3 is TGTGCCAGCAGCCCGCAGGGGGCGAAGGATACGCAGTATTTT.

This chain connects TRBV2 to TRBJ2-3; D is perhaps TRBD1 (6 bases). The V end lost 6 bases, the J end lost 4 bases, and 8 bases lay between the germline ends. Germline loops: CDR1 SNHLY, CDR2 FYNNEI. The CDR3 contains 12 residues. CDR3 protein: CASRQGADTQYF. DNA of the CDR3: TGTGCCAGCAGACAGGGCGCAGATACGCAGTATTTT.

This clone was counted a few times. The V call is TRBV19, the J call TRBJ2-1, with a weak D call TRBD2 (6 bases). Germline loops: CDR1 LNHDA, CDR2 SQIVND (reference sequence). The CDR3 is 14 amino acids. Trimming stripped 0 bases from V and 10 bases from J, with 13 bases between. The CDR3 spells CASSIDPLAGEQFF. CDR3 DNA sequence: TGTGCCAGTAGTATAGATCCCCTGGCGGGAGAGCAGTTCTTC.

The rearrangement joins TRBV28 to TRBJ1-4; D not resolved. CDR1 and CDR2 from the germline V gene are MDHEN and SYDVKM. The CDR3 totals 11 residues. Trimming removed 6 bases from V and 5 bases from J, with 4 bases in between. Here the CDR3 DNA reads TGTGCCAGCAGGGAGAATGAAAAACTGTTTTTT. Its translation is CASRENEKLFF.

This clone has more than one count but fewer than ten. The chain recombines TRBV27 with TRBJ2-7, with 9 nucleotides matching TRBD2. CDR1 MNHEY and CDR2 SMNVEV come from the germline V gene (reference sequence). Unmatched junction bases numbered 6, after V lost 3 bases and J lost 6 bases. This CDR3 has 14 amino acids. Here the CDR3 DNA reads TGTGCCAGCAGTTTTTCAAGCGGGAGGAGCGAGCAGTACTTC. Translated, it gives CASSFSSGRSEQYF.

CDR3 DNA: TGTGCCAGCAGTACAACCCAGACAGGGAGGGAGACCCAGTACTTC. Amino acid sequence: CASSTTQTGRETQYF. J is TRBJ2-5 and V is TRBV28, with D possibly TRBD1 on 7 matching bases. Germline V gives CDR1 MDHEN, CDR2 SYDVKM. Trimming removed 5 bases from V and 5 bases from J, with 18 bases in between. The CDR3 consists of 15 residues. Variable domain in full (rest from reference TRBV28 and TRBJ2-5): DVKVTQSSRYLVKRTGEKVFLECVQDMDHENMFWYRQDPGLGLRLIYFSYDVKMKEKGDIPEGYSVSREKKERFSLILESASTNQTSMYLCASSTTQTGRETQYFGPGTRLLVL.

The genes are TRBV5-1 and TRBJ1-2; D remains unclear. The germline V gene encodes CDR1 SGHRS and CDR2 YFSETQ. V shed 0 bases and J shed 6 bases, with 15 bases lying between them. The CDR3 has 15 residues. The CDR3 protein is CASSLASGGYDGYTF. CDR3 DNA: TGCGCCAGCAGCTTGGCCAGTGGCGGCTATGATGGCTACACCTTC. Full variable domain (missing parts from reference TRBV5-1 and TRBJ1-2): KAGVTQTPRYLIKTRGQQVTLSCSPISGHRSVSWYQQTPGQGLQFLFEYFSETQRNKGNFPGRFSGRQFSNSRSEMNVSTLELGDSALYLCASSLASGGYDGYTFGSGTRLTVV.

This clone was recorded a few times. The chain combines TRBV18 with TRBJ2-3; tentatively, D is TRBD2 (6 bases). Between the trimmed V and J ends, which lost 1 base and 6 bases, there was a span of 8 bases. The CDR3 covers 13 residues. CDR1 is KGHSH and CDR2 is LQKENI in the germline V gene. The CDR3 region is CASSPRAGDTQYF. The CDR3 coding sequence is TGTGCCAGCTCACCACGGGCGGGGGATACGCAGTATTTT. Combining the CDR3 with reference TRBV18 and TRBJ2-3 gives the whole variable domain NAGVMQNPRHLVRRRGQEARLRCSPMKGHSHVYWYRQLPEEGLKFMVYLQKENIIDESGMPKERFSAEFPKEGPSILRIQQVVRGDSAAYFCASSPRAGDTQYFGPGTRLTVL.

V is TRBV29-1 and J is TRBJ1-4; D call uncertain. There are 12 residues in the CDR3. Germline V gene lookup returns CDR1 SQVTM and CDR2 ANQGSEA. Between the trimmed V and J ends, which lost 4 bases and 8 bases, there was a span of 11 bases. This CDR3 reads CSVVAGGEKLFF. CDR3 nucleotide sequence: TGCAGCGTTGTGGCAGGTGGAGAAAAACTGTTTTTT.

The CDR3 region is CASSPSGNYEQYF. DNA for the CDR3: TGTGCCAGCAGCCCCAGCGGGAACTACGAGCAGTACTTC. J is TRBJ2-7 and V is TRBV9; 7 nucleotides agree with TRBD2. The CDR3 spans 13 residues. Losses at the gene ends were 4 bases for V and 3 bases for J; bases not matched to a gene: 4. CDR1 and CDR2 from the germline V gene are SGDLS and YYNGEE.

The chain has TRBV18 and TRBJ2-5; D may be TRBD1 (5 bases). This CDR3 spans 13 amino acids. Trimming stripped 4 bases from V and 3 bases from J, with 9 bases between. CDR1 is KGHSH and CDR2 is LQKENI in the germline V gene. The CDR3 sequence is CASSLWTKETQYF. The CDR3 coding sequence is TGTGCCAGCTCACTATGGACAAAAGAGACCCAGTACTTC.

The chain employs TRBV18 and TRBJ1-1, with TRBD1 matching 8 bases. The CDR3 spans 13 residues. After removal of 6 bases from V and 8 bases from J, the junction contained 8 bases not matched to a gene. Per germline, CDR1 KGHSH and CDR2 LQKENI. CDR3 nucleotide sequence: TGTGCCAGCTCTCCAGGGGGCGATGCCGAAGCTTTCTTT. Its translation is CASSPGGDAEAFF.

The table lists this clone with a few counts. The V call is TRBV2, the J call TRBJ2-1; 10 bases agree with TRBD2. Germline V CDR1 and CDR2: SNHLY, FYNNEI. This CDR3 has 13 residues. Trimming at V came to 6 bases and at J to 10 bases, leaving 6 bases not matched to a gene. Written as DNA, the CDR3 is TGTGCCAGCAGGCTAGCGGGAGTTGGGGAGCAGTTCTTC. It yields the protein CASRLAGVGEQFF.

This clone has only a few counts. The gene calls are TRBV4-2 and TRBJ2-2; 8 bases align to TRBD2. This CDR3 contains 17 residues. Unmatched junction bases numbered 8, after V lost 4 bases and J lost 1 base. CDR1 and CDR2 from the germline V gene are LGHNA and YNFKEQ. The chain's CDR3 is CASSPQGSGGNTGELFF. The CDR3 DNA reads as TGTGCCAGCAGCCCCCAGGGGAGCGGGGGGAACACCGGGGAGCTGTTTTTT.

This clone was detected ten times or more. CDR3 DNA sequence: TGTGCCACCAGGCGAGGTGGAGCGGACACTGAAGCTTTCTTT. Its translation: CATRRGGADTEAFF. The chain carries TRBV19 and TRBJ1-1; D unclear. Germline-derived CDR1 and CDR2 are LNHDA and SQIVND (reference sequence). V shed 10 bases and J shed 3 bases, with 18 bases lying between them. The CDR3 has 14 amino acids.

J is TRBJ2-5 and V is TRBV29-1, with TRBD1 as a possible D gene (5 bases). This CDR3 contains 12 residues. Trimming stripped 7 bases from V and 1 base from J, with 10 bases between. CDR1 and CDR2 from the germline V gene are SQVTM and ANQGSEA. The DNA of the CDR3 is TGCAGCGGCAGGGTTTTCCAAGAGACCCAGTACTTC. It translates to CSGRVFQETQYF.

This clone showed up just a few times. V usage is TRBV5-1 and J usage is TRBJ1-1; D unclear. The CDR3 contains 14 residues. CDR1 and CDR2 from the germline V gene are SGHRS and YFSETQ. V was cut by 1 base and J by 8 bases, with 15 bases left in between. The CDR3 coding sequence is TGCGCCAGCAGCTTGTTGGAGACCGGGGTCGAAGCTTTCTTT. Translated: CASSLLETGVEAFF. Together with reference TRBV5-1 and TRBJ1-1, the CDR3 gives the full variable domain: KAGVTQTPRYLIKTRGQQVTLSCSPISGHRSVSWYQQTPGQGLQFLFEYFSETQRNKGNFPGRFSGRQFSNSRSEMNVSTLELGDSALYLCASSLLETGVEAFFGQGTRLTVV.

Many counts were recorded for this clone. The chain carries TRBV25-1 and TRBJ2-2, with TRBD1 matching 8 bases. Per germline, CDR1 MGHDK and CDR2 SYGVNS. V lost 5 bases, J lost 0 bases, and 5 bases stayed unmatched. CDR3 length: 16 residues. In DNA, the CDR3 is TGTGCCAGCAGTAAAGCAGGGGGCGCGAACACCGGGGAGCTGTTTTTT. This encodes CASSKAGGANTGELFF. Full variable domain (rest looked up from reference TRBV25-1 and TRBJ2-2): EADIYQTPRYLVIGTGKKITLECSQTMGHDKMYWYQQDPGMELHLIHYSYGVNSTEKGDLSSESTVSRIRTEHFPLTLESARPSHTSQYLCASSKAGGANTGELFFGEGSRLTVL.